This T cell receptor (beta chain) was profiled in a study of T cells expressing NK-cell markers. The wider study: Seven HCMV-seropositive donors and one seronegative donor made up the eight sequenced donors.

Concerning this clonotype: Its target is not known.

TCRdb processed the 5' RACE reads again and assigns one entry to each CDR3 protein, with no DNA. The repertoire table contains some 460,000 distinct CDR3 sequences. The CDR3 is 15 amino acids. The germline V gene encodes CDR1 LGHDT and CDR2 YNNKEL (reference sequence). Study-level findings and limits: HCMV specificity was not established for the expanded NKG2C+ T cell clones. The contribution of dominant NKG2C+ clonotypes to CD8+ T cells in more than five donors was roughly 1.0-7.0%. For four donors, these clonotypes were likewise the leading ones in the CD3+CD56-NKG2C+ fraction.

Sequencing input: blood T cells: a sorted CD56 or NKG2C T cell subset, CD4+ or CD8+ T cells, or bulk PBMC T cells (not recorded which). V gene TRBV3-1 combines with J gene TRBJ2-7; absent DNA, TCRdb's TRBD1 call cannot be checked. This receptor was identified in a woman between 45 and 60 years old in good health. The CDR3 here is CASRPKPGSSYEQYF.